A selection of T cell receptor beta chains follows, all from one sample in a study of blood T cells in healthy people across ages. TCRdb re-derived calls from the 5' RACE reads in MiXCR, one entry per CDR3 protein. The repertoire holds about 780,000 distinct CDR3 sequences, with less than 60% as singletons. Sequencing was done on a sample of blood. These receptors originate from a man of 80 years or more in good health. CDR3s include the opening cysteine and the closing phenylalanine or tryptophan. Fields, in order: clone size, CDR3 length, V gene, D gene, J gene, CDR3 protein, CDR3 DNA. The D gene is left open where the match is weak. Part of the rows lack a size; the others show once, few, many or a class for expanded clones.

clone size: NA; CDR3 length: 13; V gene: TRBV29-1; D gene: TRBD1; J gene: TRBJ2-7; CDR3 protein: CSVQRQGIHEQYF; CDR3 DNA: TGCAGCGTACAAAGACAGGGTATCCACGAGCAGTACTTC
clone size: few; CDR3 length: 13; V gene: TRBV12-3/TRBV12-4; D gene: NA; J gene: TRBJ1-1; CDR3 protein: CASRRQVNTEAFF; CDR3 DNA: TGTGCCAGCAGAAGACAGGTGAACACTGAAGCTTTCTTT
clone size: NA; CDR3 length: 13; V gene: TRBV7-9; D gene: NA; J gene: TRBJ2-3; CDR3 protein: CASSLRTDDTQYF; CDR3 DNA: TGTGCCAGCAGCTTACGGACGGACGATACGCAGTATTTT
clone size: few; CDR3 length: 12; V gene: TRBV24-1; D gene: NA; J gene: TRBJ2-2; CDR3 protein: CATRRDTGELFF; CDR3 DNA: TGTGCCACCAGAAGGGACACCGGGGAGCTGTTTTTT
clone size: few; CDR3 length: 17; V gene: TRBV7-2; D gene: TRBD1; J gene: TRBJ1-2; CDR3 protein: CASSPDRATLPQYGYTF; CDR3 DNA: TGTGCCAGCAGCCCGGACAGGGCCACTCTCCCGCAGTATGGCTACACCTTC
clone size: few; CDR3 length: 10; V gene: TRBV9; D gene: NA; J gene: TRBJ2-1; CDR3 protein: CASSVFEQFF; CDR3 DNA: TGTGCCAGCAGCGTATTTGAGCAGTTCTTC
clone size: few; CDR3 length: 16; V gene: TRBV4-3; D gene: TRBD1; J gene: TRBJ2-2; CDR3 protein: CASSQETGGNTGELFF; CDR3 DNA: TGCGCCAGCAGCCAAGAGACAGGGGGGAACACCGGGGAGCTGTTTTTT
clone size: NA; CDR3 length: 15; V gene: TRBV2; D gene: TRBD1; J gene: TRBJ1-1; CDR3 protein: CASSEEGTGRTEAFF; CDR3 DNA: TGTGCCAGCAGTGAAGAAGGGACAGGGCGAACTGAAGCTTTCTTT
clone size: NA; CDR3 length: 14; V gene: TRBV5-1; D gene: NA; J gene: TRBJ1-1; CDR3 protein: CASSLGARGTEAFF; CDR3 DNA: TGCGCCAGCAGCTTGGGGGCGAGGGGTACTGAAGCTTTCTTT
clone size: NA; CDR3 length: 15; V gene: TRBV28; D gene: NA; J gene: TRBJ2-5; CDR3 protein: CASSLGVIKQETQYF; CDR3 DNA: TGTGCCAGCAGTTTAGGTGTAATCAAGCAAGAGACCCAGTACTTC
clone size: NA; CDR3 length: 15; V gene: TRBV11-1; D gene: NA; J gene: TRBJ1-2; CDR3 protein: CASSLTASANYGYTF; CDR3 DNA: TGTGCCAGCAGCTTGACAGCGTCAGCTAACTATGGCTACACCTTC
clone size: NA; CDR3 length: 12; V gene: TRBV10-3; D gene: NA; J gene: TRBJ2-3; CDR3 protein: CAISAPGDTQYF; CDR3 DNA: TGCGCCATCAGTGCCCCCGGAGATACGCAGTATTTT
clone size: NA; CDR3 length: 11; V gene: TRBV29-1; D gene: NA; J gene: TRBJ2-7; CDR3 protein: CSGGPVGEQYF; CDR3 DNA: TGCAGCGGTGGGCCAGTTGGCGAGCAGTACTTC
clone size: NA; CDR3 length: 14; V gene: TRBV6-1; D gene: NA; J gene: TRBJ1-2; CDR3 protein: CASVRELSNYGYTF; CDR3 DNA: TGTGCCAGCGTTCGGGAGTTAAGCAACTATGGCTACACCTTC
clone size: few; CDR3 length: 13; V gene: TRBV12-3/TRBV12-4; D gene: NA; J gene: TRBJ1-4; CDR3 protein: CASSFRGNEKLFF; CDR3 DNA: TGTGCCAGCAGTTTTCGGGGTAATGAAAAACTGTTTTTT
clone size: few; CDR3 length: 13; V gene: TRBV11-2; D gene: NA; J gene: TRBJ2-1; CDR3 protein: CASSRTQGGEQFF; CDR3 DNA: TGTGCCAGCAGCCGCACGCAGGGTGGTGAGCAGTTCTTC
clone size: NA; CDR3 length: 14; V gene: TRBV11-2; D gene: NA; J gene: TRBJ2-2; CDR3 protein: CASSFFWVTGELFF; CDR3 DNA: TGTGCCAGCAGCTTTTTTTGGGTCACCGGGGAGCTGTTTTTT
clone size: NA; CDR3 length: 15; V gene: TRBV6-1; D gene: NA; J gene: TRBJ2-1; CDR3 protein: CASSSAASFHNEQFF; CDR3 DNA: TGTGCCAGCAGCTCAGCGGCGAGTTTCCACAATGAGCAGTTCTTC
clone size: NA; CDR3 length: 13; V gene: TRBV29-1; D gene: TRBD2; J gene: TRBJ2-1; CDR3 protein: CSVGGLRGDEQFF; CDR3 DNA: TGCAGCGTTGGGGGTTTGCGGGGGGATGAGCAGTTCTTC
clone size: NA; CDR3 length: 12; V gene: TRBV11-2; D gene: NA; J gene: TRBJ2-7; CDR3 protein: CASSPGSLEQYF; CDR3 DNA: TGTGCCAGCAGCCCGGGGAGTCTCGAGCAGTACTTC
clone size: NA; CDR3 length: 11; V gene: TRBV21-1; D gene: NA; J gene: TRBJ2-7; CDR3 protein: CASSKAGEQYF; CDR3 DNA: TGTGCCAGCAGCAAAGCGGGCGAGCAGTACTTC
clone size: NA; CDR3 length: 13; V gene: TRBV5-1; D gene: TRBD1; J gene: TRBJ2-7; CDR3 protein: CASRDGDSSEQYF; CDR3 DNA: TGCGCCAGCAGAGATGGGGACAGTTCCGAGCAGTACTTC
clone size: NA; CDR3 length: 14; V gene: TRBV20-1; D gene: TRBD1; J gene: TRBJ1-1; CDR3 protein: CSASISTGGTEAFF; CDR3 DNA: TGCAGTGCTAGTATCAGCACAGGGGGCACTGAAGCTTTCTTT
clone size: NA; CDR3 length: 19; V gene: TRBV24-1; D gene: TRBD2; J gene: TRBJ2-1; CDR3 protein: CATSDPIDTSGKYYNEQFF; CDR3 DNA: TGTGCCACCAGTGATCCTATTGATACTAGCGGGAAGTACTACAATGAGCAGTTCTTC
clone size: NA; CDR3 length: 15; V gene: TRBV12-3/TRBV12-4; D gene: NA; J gene: TRBJ2-3; CDR3 protein: CASSLLGSRTDTQYF; CDR3 DNA: TGTGCCAGCAGTTTACTCGGGAGCCGCACAGATACGCAGTATTTT
clone size: NA; CDR3 length: 13; V gene: TRBV5-1; D gene: NA; J gene: TRBJ2-7; CDR3 protein: CAGSLDSSRGQYF; CDR3 DNA: TGCGCCGGCAGCTTGGACTCATCCCGGGGGCAGTACTTC